Listed below are T cell receptor beta chains from one sample, sequenced in a study of blood T cell repertoires in COVID-19. Using immunoSEQ multiplex PCR, the repertoire was profiled, and TCRdb retains in-frame clones only, with some absent. Of 250,000 to 400,000 clones in the sample, around 87% are singletons; the top ten hold 1%. The sample was peripheral blood. These receptors originate from a man aged 50 to 60 with active or convalescent COVID-19. The CDR3 runs from the conserved cysteine through the conserved F or W. Each record gives: D gene, clone size, J gene, V gene, CDR3 DNA, CDR3 protein. The D gene is left open where the match is weak. A clone size is listed for some rows: how often the clone was seen (once, few, many), or a class if it is expanded.

TRBD1,NA,TRBJ1-2,TRBV7-2,TGTGCCAGCAGCCACCGGCCCCTGGGACAGAGCTATGGCTACACCTTC,CASSHRPLGQSYGYTF
NA,NA,TRBJ2-2,TRBV11-3,TGTGCCAGCAGCTTAGGGGGGACAACGAACACCGGGGAGCTGTTTTTT,CASSLGGTTNTGELFF
NA,NA,TRBJ2-7,TRBV7-6,TGTGCCAGCAGCTTAGAGACTGCGGGCACCCCTGGCGAGCAGTACTTC,CASSLETAGTPGEQYF
NA,NA,TRBJ1-1,TRBV2,TGTGCCAGCAGTGAGTCGGGATACACTGAAGCTTTCTTT,CASSESGYTEAFF
NA,NA,TRBJ2-3,TRBV9,TGTGCCAGCAGCGTAGGCGGCAGGGCCACAGATACGCAGTATTTT,CASSVGGRATDTQYF
TRBD1,NA,TRBJ2-6,TRBV30,TGTGCCTGGAGTGTACTGGGTCAGGGGGCAGGGGCCAACGTCCTGACTTTC,CAWSVLGQGAGANVLTF
NA,once,TRBJ2-5,TRBV7-3,TGTGCCAGCAGCCCCGTGACGGGTGAGACCCAGTACTTC,CASSPVTGETQYF
NA,NA,TRBJ1-4,TRBV21-1,TGTGCCAGCGACACCAGGGATGAAAAACTGTTTTTT,CASDTRDEKLFF
TRBD1,NA,TRBJ1-1,TRBV5-4,TGTGCCAGCAGCCTGGAGACAGGGGTGAACACTGAAGCTTTCTTT,CASSLETGVNTEAFF
TRBD1,NA,TRBJ1-2,TRBV6-5,TGTGCCAGCAGTTACGGGGGACAGGTTCACGGCTACACCTTC,CASSYGGQVHGYTF
TRBD1,NA,TRBJ2-2,TRBV2,TGTGCCAGCAGGGGACAGTCCGCAAACACCGGGGAGCTGTTTTTT,CASRGQSANTGELFF
NA,many,TRBJ2-2,TRBV5-1,TGCGCCAGCAGCTCCCAGACTAGAACCAACACCGGGGAGCTGTTTTTT,CASSSQTRTNTGELFF
TRBD1,NA,TRBJ1-1,TRBV14,TGTGCCAGCAGCCCCCCTGGGGGGACAGGGGACTCTGAAGCTTTCTTT,CASSPPGGTGDSEAFF